This T cell receptor (beta chain) comes out of a study of T cell responses to AZD1222 COVID-19 vaccine (dated by TCRdb to the early 2020s). In terms of the full investigation: AZD1222 recipients given second doses at about 4 weeks or at about 12 weeks were pooled, since spike-specific TCR depth and breadth were not found to differ between the two schedules. TCR sequencing was performed for roughly 250 trial participants, of whom roughly 200 were given two doses of AZD1222 and around 26 were given two doses of MenACWY control vaccine. Enrollment into the trials was organized by age into subgroups of 18-55, 56-69 and 70-plus years, and those subgroups contained roughly 150, 30 and 60 TCR-sequenced participants, respectively. General study outcomes and caveats: Reportedly, almost half of the unique spike-specific TCRs recognized epitopes lying outside the regions that are mutated in the B.1.351 and B.1.1.7 variants. Conclusions about previously exposed vaccinees are limited, since just five to seven AZD1222 recipients were seropositive for SARS-CoV-2 at baseline. Because no day 14 peak-response samples were available, the repertoires could be characterized only after the peak T cell response. After two AZD1222 doses, both the breadth and the depth of spike-specific TCRs were significantly higher than at day 0 and than in MenACWY recipients. Participants were mostly white British, with more females than males. The authors suggested clonal diversity may have been underestimated. The 56-69-year group was small, and its depth increase did not reach significance, likely because of low power. Vaccine-associated CD4 TCRs spanned the whole spike protein, with dominant responses in regions 160-218 and 743-854.

Interpreted using the paper, the time point label stands for: baseline before first vaccination. Vaccinee samples came from UK trials COV001 and COV002, including a single-blind randomized controlled phase 2/3 trial of AZD1222 (ChAdOx1 nCoV-19) in healthy adults. For TCRbeta chain sequencing, PBMC samples from trial participants were taken at day 0 and at day 28 after the second dose. As for this clone: This receptor's antigen is unknown. No much larger clonotype is one base removed from it; base qualities were not supplied.

The CDR3 covers 13 residues, taking in both the cysteine and the phenylalanine. Only the CDR3 part of the read is kept: 39 bases, read in frame from the first base. CDR1 is given as MGHRA and CDR2 as YSYEKL, both from the germline V gene. A distance of 4 bases separates the germline ends of V and J, which lose 0 bases and 3 bases respectively. The CDR3 regions of human TCRbeta chains were analyzed by immunosequencing. On the authors' methods: Repertoire TCRs were checked for matches against a reference library of SARS-CoV-2-specific TCRs that had been generated using the MIRA antigen-specificity platform. Breadth meant the fraction of unique TCRs that were SARS-CoV-2-associated, whereas depth meant the fraction of total T cells that were SARS-CoV-2-associated. Using the MIRA data, every spike-specific TCR was mapped to the spike region that the TCR reacted to and assigned to either a CD4 or a CD8 class. Log10-transformed breadth and depth values were compared by one-way ANOVA with Sidak's multiple comparisons tests. TCRdb retrieved this table from immuneACCESS and kept in-frame rearrangements only. Not all clones are present; in checked studies, unresolved V genes account for under half, and no reason is known for the remainder. The DNA gave D and trimming, while V, J and clone size come from that table. This sample comprises more than 85,000 clones, around 90% of them detected only once. The ten largest clones represent 1.6% of the sample.

The sequences come from peripheral blood, collected on day 0 of AZD1222 vaccination. The clonotype comes from an adult in good health. The V gene is TRBV4-1 and the J gene is TRBJ2-3; no D segment can be confidently identified. The CDR3 here reads CASSQESTDTQYF. The DNA is TGCGCCAGCAGCCAAGAATCAACAGATACGCAGTATTTT.